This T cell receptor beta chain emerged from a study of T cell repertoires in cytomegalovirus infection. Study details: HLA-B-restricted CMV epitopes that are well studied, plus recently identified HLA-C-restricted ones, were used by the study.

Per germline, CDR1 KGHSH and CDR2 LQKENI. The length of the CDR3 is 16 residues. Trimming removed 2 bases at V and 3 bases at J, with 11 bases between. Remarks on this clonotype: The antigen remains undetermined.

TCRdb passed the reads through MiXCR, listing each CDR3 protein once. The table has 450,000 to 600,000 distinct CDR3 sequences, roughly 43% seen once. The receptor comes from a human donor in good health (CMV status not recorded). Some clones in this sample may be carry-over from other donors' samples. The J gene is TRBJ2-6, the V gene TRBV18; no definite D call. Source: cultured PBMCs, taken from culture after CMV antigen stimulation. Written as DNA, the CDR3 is TGTGCCAGCTCACCATTCGTCGCAAGTGGGGCCAACGTCCTGACTTTC. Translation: CASSPFVASGANVLTF.